Below, one TCR beta chain is given with its context. The antigen is not known. This sample stems from a study of a mutant IDH1 vaccine in newly diagnosed glioma. About the study: Patients came in for eight vaccinations, in weeks 1, 3, 5, 7, 11, 15, 19 and 23. In some groups vaccination began 4-6 weeks post-radiotherapy; others received it with temozolomide. Treated patients, about 60% male and roughly 40% female, averaged 40.4 years of age. The therapy given earlier, which was standard therapy, consisted of radiotherapy, temozolomide, or both, and most of the patients received both.

Sequencing was performed with immunoSEQ multiplex PCR; in TCRdb, only in-frame clones are kept and a portion is missing. The repertoire has some 38,000 clones, around 78% of them found once; the top ten carry more than 5%. Germline CDR1 SGHVS, CDR2 FQNEAQ. The length of the CDR3 is 15 residues. V lost 3 bases to trimming and J lost 2 bases; unmatched junction nucleotides: 6. The time point: week 5, during vaccination. Vaccination comprised doses that each held 300 ug of mutant IDH1 20-mer peptide, plus topical imiquimod. The sequence came from a man in his forties or fifties with glioma. This sequence joins TRBV7-8 and TRBJ2-7; the match to TRBD1 covers 8 bases. The specimen comprised PBMCs, sampled from a glioma patient whose treatment included an IDH1 peptide vaccine. The CDR3 loop reads CASSLVDRGAYEQYF. In DNA, the CDR3 is TGTGCCAGCAGCTTGGTTGACAGGGGAGCCTACGAGCAGTACTTC.